This passage covers 24 T cell receptor beta chains from one sample sequenced in a study of cytomegalovirus exposure and HLA in healthy donors. Amplification used 60 Vbeta primers and 13 Jbeta primers. Sequencing was performed with immunoSEQ multiplex PCR; in TCRdb, only in-frame clones are kept and a portion is missing. The profile shows some 150,000 clones, about 82% of them singletons. The sequenced material came from PBMCs. The receptors were sampled from a woman aged 25 to 39 in good health and CMV-seropositive.

CDR3 DNA: TGCGCCAGCAGCTGGACAGGGGGGAACTATGGCTACACCTTC. Translating gives CASSWTGGNYGYTF. V gene TRBV10-2 combines with J gene TRBJ1-2; 10 bases agree with TRBD1. With V trimmed by 6 bases and J by 2 bases, 3 bases remained unmatched. The V gene's germline CDR1 is WSHSY and CDR2 SAAADI. CDR3 size: 14 residues.

The rearrangement uses TRBV4-3 and TRBJ2-3, with TRBD2 matching over 15 bases. The CDR3 spans 18 residues. Germline-derived CDR1 and CDR2 are LGHNA and YSLEER. V dropped 1 base and J dropped 0; count of bases not matched to a gene: 2. For the CDR3, the DNA is TGCGCCAGCAGCCAAGGGACTAGCGGGGGGGCGAGCACAGATACGCAGTATTTT. This sequence encodes CASSQGTSGGASTDTQYF.

This clone has just one count. The gene calls are TRBV7-8 and TRBJ2-5; TRBD1 matches at 7 bases. The DNA end favors TRBJ2-7, so the J call may be wrong. CDR3 length equals 14 residues. CDR1 is SGHVS, CDR2 FQNEAQ, per germline. In DNA, the CDR3 is TGTGCCAGCAGCTTGATAGGGGGCGCCTACGAGCAGTACTTC. Encoded protein: CASSLIGGAYEQYF.

The chain uses TRBV28 and TRBJ2-7; 8 bases map to TRBD1. The length of the CDR3 is 15 residues. CDR1 and CDR2 (germline): MDHEN, SYDVKM. Trimming at V came to 6 bases and at J to 1 base, leaving 8 bases not matched to a gene. The CDR3 nucleotides read TGTGCCAGCAGGGAAACCGGGACAGGATCCTACGAGCAGTACTTC. Protein: CASRETGTGSYEQYF.

The chain has TRBV2 and TRBJ1-2, with 9 bases that match TRBD1. The CDR3 contains 15 residues. CDR1 and CDR2 from the germline V gene are SNHLY and FYNNEI. Unmatched junction bases numbered 10, after V lost 7 bases and J lost 4 bases. The CDR3: CASTPGQGRFYGYTF. CDR3 coding DNA: TGTGCCAGCACCCCGGGACAGGGACGTTTCTATGGCTACACCTTC.

The CDR3 DNA is TGTGCCAGCAGCCAAACAGGGAGCTCCTATAATTCACCCCTCCACTTT. It encodes CASSQTGSSYNSPLHF. The genes are TRBV4-2 and TRBJ1-6; perhaps TRBD1 as D (6 bases). Germline V gene data show CDR1 as LGHNA and CDR2 as YNFKEQ. The CDR3 totals 16 residues. Trimming removed 2 bases from V and 0 bases from J, with 8 bases in between.

This clone was seen just once. The rearrangement uses TRBV19 and TRBJ1-5; D uncertain. V shed 4 bases and J shed 3 bases, with 4 bases lying between them. Germline values: CDR1 LNHDA, CDR2 SQIVND (reference sequence). The CDR3 is 12 residues long. The CDR3 is CASSNYNQPQHF. For the CDR3, the DNA is TGTGCCAGTAGTAACTACAATCAGCCCCAGCATTTT.

The genes are TRBV28 and TRBJ1-3; no firm D call. From germline, CDR1 is MDHEN and CDR2 SYDVKM. There are 14 residues in the CDR3. V gave up 6 bases and J gave up 0 bases, with 9 bases separating them. The CDR3 region has the DNA TGTGCCAGCAGCCGGTCTTTCTCTGGAAACACCATATATTTT. Its translation: CASSRSFSGNTIYF.

The CDR3 DNA follows: TGTGCCAGCAGCCGTTACCTACAGGGTGTCGGGGAGCTGTTTTTT. This codes for CASSRYLQGVGELFF. This sequence joins TRBV6-6 and TRBJ2-2; tentative D call: TRBD1 (6 bases). Trimming removed 6 bases from V and 7 bases from J, with 18 bases in between. Germline lookup yields CDR1 MNHNY and CDR2 SVGAGI (reference sequence). The CDR3 is 15 residues long.

The rearrangement uses TRBV20-1 and TRBJ2-5, with D perhaps TRBD2 (5 bases). Germline V gene sequence: CDR1 DFQATT, CDR2 SNEGSKA (reference sequence). Trimming pared 6 bases from V and 7 bases from J, leaving 12 bases between. This CDR3 region has 11 residues. The CDR3 region is CSARARGTQYF. In DNA form, the CDR3 reads TGCAGTGCCCGGGCTCGGGGGACCCAGTACTTC.

The chain employs TRBV5-4 and TRBJ1-1; D gene uncertain. This CDR3 has 13 amino acids. V was shortened by 4 bases and J by 1 base, with 8 bases between the two germline ends. Per the germline V gene, CDR1 is SGHNT and CDR2 is YYREEE (reference sequence). CDR3 coding DNA: TGTGCCAGCAGCCCCGGAGGGAACACTGAAGCTTTCTTT. It yields the protein CASSPGGNTEAFF.

The V gene is TRBV4-3, the J gene TRBJ2-3; D is unclear. Germline V lookup: CDR1 LGHNA, CDR2 YSLEER. The ends were cut back, 3 bases at V and 5 bases at J, with 15 bases in the middle. The CDR3 has 15 residues. CDR3 sequence (DNA): TGCGCCAGCAGCCACGCCCAAACGGCTAGAGATACGCAGTATTTT. This codes for CASSHAQTARDTQYF.

The CDR3 DNA reads TGTGCCAGCAGCTACCACGAGGGGGTCTTGGCGTATTTT. Amino acid sequence: CASSYHEGVLAYF. The chain is built from TRBV2 and TRBJ2-3; tentative D call: TRBD1 (6 bases). The germline gives CDR1 SNHLY, CDR2 FYNNEI. Trimming cost V 6 bases and J 14 bases, with 21 bases left between them. The CDR3 runs 13 residues. Drawing the rest from reference TRBV2 and TRBJ2-3, the complete variable domain is EPEVTQTPSHQVTQMGQEVILRCVPISNHLYFYWYRQILGQKVEFLVSFYNNEISEKSEIFDDQFSVERPDGSNFTLKIRSTKLEDSAMYFCASSYHEGVLAYFGPGTRLTVL.

As DNA, the CDR3 is TGTGCCAGCAGCAAAGACGGCAGGTTAAATGAGCAGTTCTTC. Translating gives CASSKDGRLNEQFF. The chain carries TRBV21-1 and TRBJ2-1; the table gives TRBD1 as D, unverified against the DNA. TRBV21-1 is recorded as a pseudogene. The CDR3 length is 14 residues.

The V gene is TRBV15, the J gene TRBJ1-1; weak D call: TRBD1 (5 bases). The CDR3 runs to 12 residues. Between the trimmed V and J ends, which lost 5 bases and 8 bases, there was a span of 12 bases. The germline V gene has CDR1 LNHNV and CDR2 YYDKDF (reference sequence). CDR3 protein: CATSLQGREAFF. CDR3 coding DNA: TGTGCCACCAGCCTTCAGGGCAGGGAAGCTTTCTTT.

The chain has TRBV19 and TRBJ2-1; D perhaps matches TRBD2 (5 bases). Deletions cut 8 bases from V and 10 bases from J, with 15 bases between. The CDR3 totals 12 residues. Germline CDR1 is LNHDA and CDR2 is SQIVND (reference sequence). The CDR3 protein is CASRTLWGEQFF. The CDR3 DNA sequence: TGTGCCAGTCGGACTCTCTGGGGAGAGCAGTTCTTC.

The rearrangement uses TRBV6-1 and TRBJ2-7; weak D call: TRBD1 (5 bases). Germline V CDR1 and CDR2: MNHNS, SASEGT. Trimming left V 7 bases short and J 0 bases short, with 13 bases between. This CDR3 contains 14 residues. Written as DNA, the CDR3 is TGTGCCAGCACTCTAGGGGCAGTCTCCTACGAGCAGTACTTC. It codes for CASTLGAVSYEQYF.

The CDR3 coding sequence is TGTGCCATCAGTGGGGGCCTTGACTTGGCCGAGCAGTACTTC. It translates to CAISGGLDLAEQYF. The gene calls are TRBV10-3 and TRBJ2-5, with D possibly being TRBD1 (5 bases). The J call is uncertain, as TRBJ2-7 better fits the DNA end. CDR3 size: 14 residues. Germline CDR1 reads ENHRY; CDR2 reads SYGVKD.

V usage is TRBV5-1 and J usage is TRBJ2-3; 14 bases are shared with TRBD2. V lost 4 bases and J lost 5; bases outside the gene matches: 9. Germline lookup yields CDR1 SGHRS and CDR2 YFSETQ. This CDR3 contains 17 residues. CDR3 amino acids: CASSLGLAGEDLDTQYF. In DNA, the CDR3 is TGCGCCAGCAGCCTGGGACTAGCGGGGGAGGATCTAGATACGCAGTATTTT.

This clone was observed a few times. The rearrangement links TRBV6-1 to TRBJ1-1, with D perhaps TRBD1 (5 bases). Between the trimmed V and J ends, which lost 2 bases and 2 bases, there was a span of 12 bases. The CDR3 contains 15 residues. Germline V gives CDR1 MNHNS, CDR2 SASEGT. The CDR3 protein is CASSENRQGNTEAFF. CDR3 in DNA: TGTGCCAGCAGTGAAAATCGGCAGGGTAACACTGAAGCTTTCTTT.

The J gene is TRBJ1-5, the V gene TRBV30, with D maybe TRBD1 (5 bases). V shed 7 bases and J shed 3 bases, with 16 bases lying between them. The CDR3 covers 14 residues. The germline V gene encodes CDR1 GTSNPN and CDR2 SVGIG (reference sequence). The chain's CDR3 is CASTTANINQPQHF. In DNA, the CDR3 is TGTGCCTCCACGACAGCCAACATCAATCAGCCCCAGCATTTT.

The chain carries TRBV18 and TRBJ2-5; TRBD2 might be the D (5 bases). Deletions cut 4 bases from V and 4 bases from J, with 7 bases between. Germline CDR1 reads KGHSH; CDR2 reads LQKENI. The CDR3 covers 12 residues. This chain's CDR3 is CASSLGVETQYF. For the CDR3, the DNA is TGTGCCAGCTCACTGGGAGTAGAGACCCAGTACTTC.

The genes are TRBV23-1 and TRBJ1-1; 7 bases match TRBD1. Being an ORF, TRBV23-1 has a function that is uncertain. After removal of 0 bases from V and 5 bases from J, the junction contained 6 bases not matched to a gene. CDR3 length: 15 amino acids. Here the CDR3 reads CASSQSFDRETEAFF. CDR3 in DNA: TGCGCCAGCAGTCAATCCTTTGACAGGGAAACTGAAGCTTTCTTT.

The chain recombines TRBV9 with TRBJ1-5; possibly TRBD1 for D (6 bases). Trimming removed 2 bases at V and 5 bases at J, with 8 bases between. From germline, CDR1 is SGDLS and CDR2 YYNGEE. The CDR3 loop spans 13 amino acids. In nucleotides, the CDR3 is TGTGCCAGCAGCGTGGACAGCTATCAGCCCCAGCATTTT. This encodes CASSVDSYQPQHF.